The 21 T cell receptor beta chains below all came from one sample that was sequenced in a study of beta chain features in type 1 diabetes. TCRB transcripts that were expressed got sequenced, as all of the isolated RNA had been reverse transcribed. The repertoire was sequenced with immunoSEQ multiplex PCR; TCRdb's copy has only in-frame clones and lacks some. The data contain 140,000 to 150,000 clones, 40% to 60% of them singletons. Sequencing was done on a sample of Tregs from blood. All receptors come from a man between 18 and 35 years old in good health.

This clone has only a few counts. This rearrangement joins TRBV5-1 to TRBJ2-7; weak D call: TRBD1 (5 bases). Germline V gives CDR1 SGHRS, CDR2 YFSETQ. Trimming removed 1 base from V and 6 bases from J, with 5 bases in between. This CDR3 has 11 amino acids. DNA of the CDR3: TGCGCCAGCAGCTTGAGGGGCGAGCAGTACTTC. It specifies CASSLRGEQYF.

The V and J genes are TRBV19 and TRBJ1-1; D uncertain. V was pared by 5 bases and J by 0 bases, with 13 bases between. Germline CDR1 is LNHDA and CDR2 is SQIVND (reference sequence). The CDR3 extends over 15 amino acids. The CDR3 region is CASSFGPGLNTEAFF. CDR3 coding DNA: TGTGCCAGTAGTTTCGGTCCGGGGTTGAACACTGAAGCTTTCTTT.

This clone was observed a handful of times. This sequence joins TRBV21-1 and TRBJ1-3; the D call TRBD1 from the table was never checked on the DNA. TRBV21-1 is designated a pseudogene. The CDR3 sequence is 15 residues long. CDR3 amino acids: CASNRTGGSGNTIYF. DNA for the CDR3: TGTGCCAGCAACCGGACAGGGGGCTCTGGAAACACCATATATTTT.

The chain is built from TRBV19 and TRBJ2-7, with D tentatively TRBD1 (6 bases). V was shortened by 5 bases and J by 2 bases, with 13 bases between the two germline ends. CDR1 is LNHDA and CDR2 is SQIVND in the germline V gene (reference sequence). The CDR3 runs 14 residues. In DNA form, the CDR3 reads TGTGCCAGTAGTTCAGGACAGCCTCCCTACGAGCAGTACTTC. Translated: CASSSGQPPYEQYF. The full variable domain, in which reference TRBV19 and TRBJ2-7 provide the parts outside the CDR3, is DGGITQSPKYLFRKEGQNVTLSCEQNLNHDAMYWYRQDPGQGLRLIYYSQIVNDFQKGDIAEGYSVSREKKESFPLTVTSAQKNPTAFYLCASSSGQPPYEQYFGPGTRLTVT.

The count of this clone is one. The rearrangement uses TRBV9 and TRBJ2-7; maybe TRBD1 (6 bases). CDR3 size: 14 residues. Germline loops: CDR1 SGDLS, CDR2 YYNGEE. V was trimmed by 1 base and J by 6 bases, leaving 14 bases between them. The CDR3 region has the DNA TGTGCCAGCAGCGTATCACAGGGTTTTGTCGAGCAGTACTTC. Protein product: CASSVSQGFVEQYF.

The V call is TRBV15, the J call TRBJ2-7, with 10 positions matching TRBD2. V shed 1 base, J shed 2 bases, and the junction held 5 bases outside the gene matches. This CDR3 is 16 amino acids long. CDR1 is LNHNV, CDR2 YYDKDF, per germline (reference sequence). The CDR3 DNA reads as TGTGCCACCAGCAGAGGCTTAGCGGGAGGCGCCTACGAGCAGTACTTC. It encodes CATSRGLAGGAYEQYF.

This sequence joins TRBV29-1 and TRBJ1-1; D is possibly TRBD1 (5 bases). The V gene's germline CDR1 is SQVTM and CDR2 ANQGSEA. The CDR3 consists of 12 residues. Between the trimmed V and J ends, which lost 4 bases and 5 bases, there was a span of 11 bases. The DNA for the CDR3 is TGCAGCGTTGTTGGGGGGGGGACTGAAGCTTTCTTT. Its translation is CSVVGGGTEAFF.

V gene TRBV7-8 combines with J gene TRBJ2-5, with D unclear. Trimming took 1 base from V and 1 from J, leaving 7 bases between them. The CDR3 spans 14 residues. Germline CDR1 SGHVS, CDR2 FQNEAQ. CDR3 sequence (DNA): TGTGCCAGCAGCTTAGGGGCCAGCCAAGAGACCCAGTACTTC. Its protein product is CASSLGASQETQYF.

As regards this clone: Other DNA sequences within the sample encode an identical CDR3. The chain joins TRBV5-1 to TRBJ2-2; TRBD1 aligns across 7 bases. CDR1 is SGHRS, CDR2 YFSETQ, per germline. This CDR3 is built from 14 residues. After removal of 3 bases from V and 4 bases from J, the junction contained 3 bases not matched to a gene. CDR3 region: CASSSRGSTGELFF. The CDR3 nucleotides read TGCGCCAGCAGCTCCAGGGGGTCCACCGGGGAGCTGTTTTTT.

About this clone: This specimen includes other DNA sequences encoding the same CDR3. The chain couples TRBV5-1 to TRBJ2-5; the D gene is possibly TRBD2 (7 bases). The CDR3 is 14 amino acids. The germline V gene encodes CDR1 SGHRS and CDR2 YFSETQ. The V gene lost 3 bases and the J gene lost 4 bases, with 13 bases spanning the gap. The CDR3 loop is CASSWGGQGETQYF. The CDR3 region has the DNA TGCGCCAGCAGCTGGGGGGGGCAGGGAGAGACCCAGTACTTC.

The CDR3 sequence: CASSIGTAGGQPQHF. The CDR3 DNA reads TGTGCCAGTAGTATCGGGACAGCCGGTGGTCAGCCCCAGCATTTT. This sequence joins TRBV19 and TRBJ1-5, with TRBD1 matching over 7 bases. CDR1 and CDR2 from the germline V gene are LNHDA and SQIVND (reference sequence). V lost 3 bases to trimming and J lost 6 bases; unmatched junction nucleotides: 8. The CDR3 is 15 residues long.

This clone has a handful of counts. The J gene is TRBJ1-5, the V gene TRBV7-9; TRBD1 agrees at 9 bases. With V trimmed by 5 bases and J by 6 bases, 8 bases remained unmatched. The CDR3 covers 15 residues. CDR1 is SEHNR, CDR2 FQNEAQ, per germline (reference sequence). Written as DNA, the CDR3 is TGTGCCAGCAGCCCGGGGACAGGGCCTCTTCAGCCCCAGCATTTT. Translation gives CASSPGTGPLQPQHF.

The V and J genes are TRBV7-8 and TRBJ2-3, with TRBD2 identical over 14 bases. There are 16 residues in the CDR3. V lost 5 bases, J lost 7 bases, and 8 bases stayed unmatched. Germline CDR1 is SGHVS and CDR2 is FQNEAQ. CDR3 DNA: TGTGCCAGCAGCCCGGGGACTAGCGGGAGTAGGAATACGCAGTATTTT. Translation: CASSPGTSGSRNTQYF. The full variable domain, its missing parts supplied by reference TRBV7-8 and TRBJ2-3, is GAGVSQSPRYKVAKRGQDVALRCDPISGHVSLFWYQQALGQGPEFLTYFQNEAQLDKSGLPSDRFFAERPEGSVSTLKIQRTQQEDSAVYLCASSPGTSGSRNTQYFGPGTRLTVL.

V gene TRBV18 combines with J gene TRBJ1-1, with D possibly matching TRBD1 (5 bases). The CDR3 runs 14 residues. Trimming stripped 10 bases from V and 11 bases from J, with 26 bases between. From germline, CDR1 is KGHSH and CDR2 LQKENI. Here the CDR3 DNA reads TGTGCCACCACTCCCCTCGTGCGGGGGGACGACGCTTTCTTT. Amino acids: CATTPLVRGDDAFF.

The chain carries TRBV5-1 and TRBJ2-1; maybe TRBD2 (5 bases). The V gene's germline CDR1 is SGHRS and CDR2 YFSETQ. There are 17 residues in the CDR3. V gave up 0 bases and J gave up 9 bases, with 22 bases separating them. CDR3 nucleotide sequence: TGCGCCAGCAGCTTGGCCGTCGGGGTTCCTGGAACAAGTGAGCAGTTCTTC. Amino acid sequence: CASSLAVGVPGTSEQFF.

CDR3 loop: CASSSGTGSTEAFF. In DNA form, the CDR3 reads TGTGCCAGCAGCTCGGGGACAGGGAGCACTGAAGCTTTCTTT. The chain employs TRBV7-9 and TRBJ1-1; 9 nucleotides agree with TRBD1. V lost 4 bases, J lost 4 bases, and 4 bases stayed unmatched. Germline CDR1 is SEHNR and CDR2 is FQNEAQ (reference sequence). The CDR3 is 14 amino acids.

In its sample, this clone was seen a few times. This chain joins TRBV4-3 and TRBJ2-7, with D perhaps matching TRBD2 (5 bases). The germline V gene encodes CDR1 LGHNA and CDR2 YSLEER. CDR3 length: 16 residues. The V gene lost 2 bases and the J gene lost 3 bases, with 17 bases spanning the gap. The CDR3 is CASSQQTTSGGYEQYF. DNA for the CDR3: TGCGCCAGCAGCCAACAAACTACGAGCGGCGGCTACGAGCAGTACTTC.

The chain has TRBV15 and TRBJ1-2; D unresolved. V was clipped by 2 bases and J by 3 bases, with 16 bases between them. The CDR3 has 16 residues. Germline lookup yields CDR1 LNHNV and CDR2 YYDKDF (reference sequence). The CDR3 coding sequence is TGTGCCACCAGCAGAAGTTCCGGCGGGCACCACTATGGCTACACCTTC. Protein: CATSRSSGGHHYGYTF.

The chain is built from TRBV2 and TRBJ1-6, with 7 nucleotides matching TRBD1. V dropped 4 bases and J dropped 10; count of bases not matched to a gene: 16. The V gene's germline CDR1 is SNHLY and CDR2 FYNNEI. There are 17 residues in the CDR3. CDR3 residues: CASSGLLRGRGWSPLHF. CDR3 nucleotides: TGTGCCAGCAGTGGCCTATTGAGGGGCAGGGGGTGGTCACCCCTCCACTTT.

This chain links TRBV7-2 with TRBJ2-7, with TRBD1 matching over 10 bases. V lost 5 bases, J lost 3 bases, and 7 bases stayed unmatched. Germline loops: CDR1 SGHTA, CDR2 FQGNSA. The CDR3 extends over 15 amino acids. CDR3 DNA: TGTGCCAGCAGCCTTGGACAGGGGGAAATCTACGAGCAGTACTTC. It yields the protein CASSLGQGEIYEQYF.

The rearrangement links TRBV7-3 to TRBJ2-3, with a tentative D call TRBD2 (6 bases). Germline CDR1 is SGHTA and CDR2 is FQGTGA. Trimming pared 2 bases from V and 4 bases from J, leaving 16 bases between. The CDR3 runs to 16 residues. CDR3 protein: CASSLSLGRDPDTQYF. The CDR3 nucleotides are TGTGCCAGCAGCTTATCGCTAGGGCGGGACCCAGATACGCAGTATTTT.